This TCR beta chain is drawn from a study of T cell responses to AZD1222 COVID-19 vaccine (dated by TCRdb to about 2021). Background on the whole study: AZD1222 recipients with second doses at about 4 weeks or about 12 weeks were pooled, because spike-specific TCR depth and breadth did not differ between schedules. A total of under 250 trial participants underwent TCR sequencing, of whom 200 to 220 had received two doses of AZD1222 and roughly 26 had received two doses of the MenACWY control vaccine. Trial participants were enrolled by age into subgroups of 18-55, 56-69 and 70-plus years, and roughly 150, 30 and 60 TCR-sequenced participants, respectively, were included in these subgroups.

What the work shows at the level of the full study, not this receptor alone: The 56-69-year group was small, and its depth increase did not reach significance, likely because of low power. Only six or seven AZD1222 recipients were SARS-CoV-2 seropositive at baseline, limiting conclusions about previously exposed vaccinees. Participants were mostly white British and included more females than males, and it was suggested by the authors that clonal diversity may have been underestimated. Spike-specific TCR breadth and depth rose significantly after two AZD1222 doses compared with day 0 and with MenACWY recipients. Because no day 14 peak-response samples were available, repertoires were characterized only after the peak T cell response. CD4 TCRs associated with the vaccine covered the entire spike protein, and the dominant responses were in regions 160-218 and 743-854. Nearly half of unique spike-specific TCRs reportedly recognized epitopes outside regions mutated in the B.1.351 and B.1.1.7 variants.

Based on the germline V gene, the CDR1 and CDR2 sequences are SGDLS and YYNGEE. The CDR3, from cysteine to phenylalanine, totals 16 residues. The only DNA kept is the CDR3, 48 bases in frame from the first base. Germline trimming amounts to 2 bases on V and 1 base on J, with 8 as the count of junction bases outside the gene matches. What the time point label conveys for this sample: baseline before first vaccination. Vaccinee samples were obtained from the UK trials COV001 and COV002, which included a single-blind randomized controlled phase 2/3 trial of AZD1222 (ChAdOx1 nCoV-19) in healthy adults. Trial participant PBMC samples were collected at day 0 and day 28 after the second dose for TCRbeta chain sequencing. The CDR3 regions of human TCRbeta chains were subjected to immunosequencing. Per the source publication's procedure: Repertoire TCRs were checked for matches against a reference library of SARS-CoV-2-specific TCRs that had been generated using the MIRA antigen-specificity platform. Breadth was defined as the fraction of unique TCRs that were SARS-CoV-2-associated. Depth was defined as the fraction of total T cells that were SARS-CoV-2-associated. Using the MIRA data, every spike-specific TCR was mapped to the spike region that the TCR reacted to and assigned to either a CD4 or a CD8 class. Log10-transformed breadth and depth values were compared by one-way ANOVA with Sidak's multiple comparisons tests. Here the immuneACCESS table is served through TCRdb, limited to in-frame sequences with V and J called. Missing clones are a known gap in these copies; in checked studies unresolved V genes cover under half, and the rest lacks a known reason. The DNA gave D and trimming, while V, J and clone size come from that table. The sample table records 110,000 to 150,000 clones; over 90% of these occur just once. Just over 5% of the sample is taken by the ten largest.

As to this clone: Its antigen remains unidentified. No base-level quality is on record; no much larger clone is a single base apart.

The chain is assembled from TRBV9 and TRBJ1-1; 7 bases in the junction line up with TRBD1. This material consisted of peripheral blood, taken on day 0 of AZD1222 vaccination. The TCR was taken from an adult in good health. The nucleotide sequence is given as TGTGCCAGCAGCGTGGTTACAGGGGCGGGGAACACTGAAGCTTTCTTT. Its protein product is CASSVVTGAGNTEAFF.